These T cell receptor beta chains were read from a single sample in a study of cytomegalovirus exposure and HLA in healthy donors. Libraries were prepared by immunoSEQ multiplex PCR; TCRdb keeps only in-frame clonotypes and omits some of them. The table lists more than 100,000 clones, just under 80% of them singletons. The sequencing input was PBMCs. All receptors derive from a male donor in good health and CMV-seronegative. CDR3s include the opening cysteine and the closing phenylalanine or tryptophan. Fields, in order: clone size, J gene, V gene, D gene, CDR3 protein, CDR3 DNA. The D gene is left open where the match is weak. A row's size may be missing; if present it is once, few, many or a size class.

>.|TRBJ2-2|TRBV30|TRBD2
CAWSGAGGAVTGELFF
TGTGCCTGGAGTGGGGCGGGGGGGGCCGTCACCGGGGAGCTGTTTTTT
>.|TRBJ1-6|TRBV7-9|TRBD1
CASSLMGQGFSPLHF
TGTGCCAGCAGCTTAATGGGACAGGGGTTCTCACCCCTCCACTTT
>.|TRBJ2-1|TRBV18|.
CASSPPAKGDEQFF
TGTGCCAGCTCACCACCGGCGAAGGGGGATGAGCAGTTCTTC
>.|TRBJ2-7|TRBV2|.
CASSVRENEQYF
TGTGCCAGCAGTGTTCGGGAGAACGAGCAGTACTTC
>.|TRBJ2-1|TRBV7-2|.
CASSVKGGAGYNEQFF
TGTGCCAGCAGCGTGAAAGGGGGGGCCGGTTACAATGAGCAGTTCTTC
>.|TRBJ2-6|TRBV29-1|.
CSVADRAASGANVLTF
TGCAGCGTTGCCGACAGAGCTGCCTCTGGGGCCAACGTCCTGACTTTC
>.|TRBJ2-7|TRBV11-3|.
CASSFIVGFAGEQYF
TGTGCCAGCAGCTTTATCGTGGGCTTTGCAGGCGAGCAGTACTTC
>.|TRBJ2-5|TRBV25-1|TRBD2
CARGSGGGDQETQYF
TGTGCCAGGGGATCGGGGGGAGGGGACCAAGAGACCCAGTACTTC
>few|TRBJ1-6|TRBV5-6|.
CASSPAGRNSPLHF
TGTGCCAGCAGTCCTGCGGGGAGGAATTCACCCCTCCACTTT
>.|TRBJ1-4|TRBV7-2|.
CASSFGGFNEKLFF
TGTGCCAGCAGCTTCGGGGGGTTTAATGAAAAACTGTTTTTT
>.|TRBJ2-5|TRBV5-1|.
CASSQDGEILSQYF
TGCGCCAGCAGCCAGGACGGGGAGATTTTGTCCCAGTACTTC